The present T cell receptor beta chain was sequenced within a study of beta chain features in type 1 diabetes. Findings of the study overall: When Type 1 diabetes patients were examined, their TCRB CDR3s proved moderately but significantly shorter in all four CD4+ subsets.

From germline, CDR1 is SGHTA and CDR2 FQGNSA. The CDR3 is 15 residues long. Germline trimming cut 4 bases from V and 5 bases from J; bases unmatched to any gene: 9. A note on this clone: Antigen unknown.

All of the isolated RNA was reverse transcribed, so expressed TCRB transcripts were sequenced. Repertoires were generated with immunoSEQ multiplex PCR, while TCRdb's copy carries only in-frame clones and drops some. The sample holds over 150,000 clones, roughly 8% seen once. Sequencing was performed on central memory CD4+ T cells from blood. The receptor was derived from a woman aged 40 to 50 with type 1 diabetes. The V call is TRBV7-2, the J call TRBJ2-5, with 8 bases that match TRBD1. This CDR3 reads CASSSLQGVRETQYF. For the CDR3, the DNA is TGTGCCAGCAGCTCCCTACAGGGGGTCAGGGAGACCCAGTACTTC.